This TCR beta chain derives from a study of post-analysis software for immune sequencing data. A word on this clonotype: Its antigen is as yet unknown.

The V and J ends lost 10 bases and 0 bases respectively, with 7 bases between them. The CDR3 consists of 11 residues. From germline, CDR1 is MNHEY and CDR2 SMNVEV (reference sequence). The TCR beta cDNA libraries carried unique molecular identifiers. The yield from approximately 1 to 10 million T cells was roughly 500,000 cDNA molecules in total. TCRdb re-analysed the PCR reads in MiXCR, keeping a single row per CDR3 protein. The sample carries approximately 460,000 distinct CDR3 sequences, nearly 45% recorded once. Study results and caveats: Samples made in the same batch grouped tightly together by F measure. Relative to controls, patients had five TRBV segments at higher frequency, with TRBV5-6, TRBV5-1 and TRBV20-1 among these.

What was sequenced was blood. This chain links TRBV27 with TRBJ2-7; no clear D gene. The receptor was derived from a girl aged 5-17 years with multiple sclerosis. The CDR3 sequence: CANRPSYEQYF. The CDR3 DNA sequence: TGTGCCAACCGCCCCTCCTACGAGCAGTACTTC.